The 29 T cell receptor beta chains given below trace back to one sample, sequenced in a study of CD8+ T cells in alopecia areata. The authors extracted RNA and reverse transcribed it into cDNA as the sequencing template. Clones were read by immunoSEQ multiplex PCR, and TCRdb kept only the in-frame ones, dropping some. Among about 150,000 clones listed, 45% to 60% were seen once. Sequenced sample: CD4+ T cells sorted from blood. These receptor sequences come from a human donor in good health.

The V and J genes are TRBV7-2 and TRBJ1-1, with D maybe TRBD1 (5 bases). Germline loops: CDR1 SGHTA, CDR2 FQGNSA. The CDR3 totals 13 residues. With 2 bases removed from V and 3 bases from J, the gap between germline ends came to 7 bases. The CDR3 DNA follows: TGTGCCAGCAGCTTACTGGGACACACTGAAGCTTTCTTT. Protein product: CASSLLGHTEAFF.

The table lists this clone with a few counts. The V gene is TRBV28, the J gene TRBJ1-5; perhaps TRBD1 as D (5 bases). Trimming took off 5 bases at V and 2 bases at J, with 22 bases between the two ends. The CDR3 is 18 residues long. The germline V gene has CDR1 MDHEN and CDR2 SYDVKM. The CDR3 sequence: CASSISLRGGYGNQPQHF. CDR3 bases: TGTGCCAGCAGTATATCACTCCGGGGCGGGTACGGCAATCAGCCCCAGCATTTT.

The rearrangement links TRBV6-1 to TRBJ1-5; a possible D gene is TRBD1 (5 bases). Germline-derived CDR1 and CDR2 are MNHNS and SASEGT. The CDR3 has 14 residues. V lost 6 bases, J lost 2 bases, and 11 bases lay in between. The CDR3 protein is CASSADSGNQPQHF. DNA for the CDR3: TGTGCCAGCAGCGCCGACAGTGGCAATCAGCCCCAGCATTTT.

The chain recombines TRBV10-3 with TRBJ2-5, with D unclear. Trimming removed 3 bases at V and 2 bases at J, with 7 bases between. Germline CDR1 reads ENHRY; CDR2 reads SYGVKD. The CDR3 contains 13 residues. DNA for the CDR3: TGTGCCATCAGTGAAAGGCAGCAAGAGACCCAGTACTTC. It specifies CAISERQQETQYF.

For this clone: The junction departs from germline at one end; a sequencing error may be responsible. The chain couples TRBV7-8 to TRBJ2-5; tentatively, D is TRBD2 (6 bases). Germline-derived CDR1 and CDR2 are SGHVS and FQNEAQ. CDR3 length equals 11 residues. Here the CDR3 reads CASSYLLALHF. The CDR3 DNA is TGTGCCAGCTCATATTTACTAGCACTTCACTTC.

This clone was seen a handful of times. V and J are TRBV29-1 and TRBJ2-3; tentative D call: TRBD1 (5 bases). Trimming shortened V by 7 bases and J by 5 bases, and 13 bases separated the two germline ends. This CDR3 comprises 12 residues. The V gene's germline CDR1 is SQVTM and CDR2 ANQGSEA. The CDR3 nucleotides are TGCAGCGCTGGCCCCAGGGTAGATACGCAGTATTTT. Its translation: CSAGPRVDTQYF.

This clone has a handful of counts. The CDR3 DNA is TGTGCCACCAGCAGAGCAGGGGGCAATCAGCCCCAGCATTTT. Its translation: CATSRAGGNQPQHF. This sequence joins TRBV15 and TRBJ1-5; weak D call: TRBD1 (6 bases). Germline CDR1 is LNHNV and CDR2 is YYDKDF (reference sequence). The CDR3 spans 14 residues. The ends were cut back, 1 base at V and 2 bases at J, with 6 bases in the middle.

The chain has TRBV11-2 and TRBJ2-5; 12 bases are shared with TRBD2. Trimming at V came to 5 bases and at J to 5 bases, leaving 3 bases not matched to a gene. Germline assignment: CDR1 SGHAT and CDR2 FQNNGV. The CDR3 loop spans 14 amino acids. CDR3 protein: CASSMTSGSETQYF. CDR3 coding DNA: TGTGCCAGCAGCATGACTAGCGGGAGTGAGACCCAGTACTTC. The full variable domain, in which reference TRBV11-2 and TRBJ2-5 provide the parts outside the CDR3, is EAGVAQSPRYKIIEKRQSVAFWCNPISGHATLYWYQQILGQGPKLLIQFQNNGVVDDSQLPKDRFSAERLKGVDSTLKIQPAKLEDSAVYLCASSMTSGSETQYFGPGTRLLVL.

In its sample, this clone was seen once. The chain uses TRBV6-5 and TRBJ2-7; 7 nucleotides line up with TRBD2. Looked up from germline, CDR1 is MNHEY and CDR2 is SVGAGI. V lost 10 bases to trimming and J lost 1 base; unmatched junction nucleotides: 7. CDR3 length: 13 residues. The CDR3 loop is CATRLADSYEQYF. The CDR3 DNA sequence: TGTGCCACCCGACTAGCTGATTCCTACGAGCAGTACTTC.

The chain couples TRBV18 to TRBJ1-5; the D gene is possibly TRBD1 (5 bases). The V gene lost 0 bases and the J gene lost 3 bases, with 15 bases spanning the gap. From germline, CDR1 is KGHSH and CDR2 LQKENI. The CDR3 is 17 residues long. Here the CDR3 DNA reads TGTGCCAGCTCACCACCCCCACTTGGGGGACTCAATCAGCCCCAGCATTTT. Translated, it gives CASSPPPLGGLNQPQHF.

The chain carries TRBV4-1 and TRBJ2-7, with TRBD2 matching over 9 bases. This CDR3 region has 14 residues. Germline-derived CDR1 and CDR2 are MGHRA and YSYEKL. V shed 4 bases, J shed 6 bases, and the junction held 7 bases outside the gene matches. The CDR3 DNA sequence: TGCGCCAGCAGCCTCGGGGCGGGAGGGTTCGAGCAGTACTTC. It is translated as CASSLGAGGFEQYF.

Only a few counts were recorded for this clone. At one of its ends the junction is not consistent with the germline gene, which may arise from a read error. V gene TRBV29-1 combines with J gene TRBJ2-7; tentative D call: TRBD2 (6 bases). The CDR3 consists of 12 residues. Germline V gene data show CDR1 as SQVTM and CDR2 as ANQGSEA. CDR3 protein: CSAEQAGYEQYF. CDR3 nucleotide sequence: TGCAGCGCTGAACAGGCGGGGTACGAGCAGTACTTC.

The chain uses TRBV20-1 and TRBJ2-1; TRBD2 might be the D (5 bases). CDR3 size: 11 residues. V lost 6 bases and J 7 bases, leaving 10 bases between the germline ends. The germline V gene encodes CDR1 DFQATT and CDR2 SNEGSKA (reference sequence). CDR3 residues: CSALTGNEQFF. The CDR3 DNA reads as TGCAGTGCCCTAACGGGGAATGAGCAGTTCTTC.

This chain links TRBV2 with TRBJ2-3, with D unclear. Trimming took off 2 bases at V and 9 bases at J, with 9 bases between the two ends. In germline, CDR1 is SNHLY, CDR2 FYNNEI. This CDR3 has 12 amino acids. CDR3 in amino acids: CASSEQADTQYF. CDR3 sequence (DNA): TGTGCCAGCAGTGAACAGGCGGACACGCAGTATTTT.

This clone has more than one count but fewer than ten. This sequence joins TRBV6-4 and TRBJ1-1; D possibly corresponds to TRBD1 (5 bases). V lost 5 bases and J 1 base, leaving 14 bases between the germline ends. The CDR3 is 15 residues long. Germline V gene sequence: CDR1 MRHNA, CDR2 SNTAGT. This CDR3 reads CASSLSPQGNTEAFF. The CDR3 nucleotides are TGTGCCAGCAGTCTTTCTCCCCAGGGGAACACTGAAGCTTTCTTT.

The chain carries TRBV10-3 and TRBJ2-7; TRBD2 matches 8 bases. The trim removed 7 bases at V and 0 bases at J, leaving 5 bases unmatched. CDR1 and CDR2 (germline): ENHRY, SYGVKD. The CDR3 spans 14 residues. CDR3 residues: CAINGGRNSYEQYF. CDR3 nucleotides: TGTGCCATCAACGGCGGGAGGAACTCCTACGAGCAGTACTTC.

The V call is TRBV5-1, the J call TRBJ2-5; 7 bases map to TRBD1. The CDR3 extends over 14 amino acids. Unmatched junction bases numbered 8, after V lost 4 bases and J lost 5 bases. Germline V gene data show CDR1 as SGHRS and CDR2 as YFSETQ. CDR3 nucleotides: TGCGCCAGCAGCATTGGACAAGGGGGCGAGACCCAGTACTTC. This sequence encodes CASSIGQGGETQYF.

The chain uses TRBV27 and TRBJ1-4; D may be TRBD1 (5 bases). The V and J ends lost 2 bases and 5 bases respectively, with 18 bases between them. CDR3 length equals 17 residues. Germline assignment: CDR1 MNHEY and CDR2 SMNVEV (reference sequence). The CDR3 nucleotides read TGTGCCAGCAGTTTAACGGTGACAGCAAAATCGAATGAAAAACTGTTTTTT. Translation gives CASSLTVTAKSNEKLFF.

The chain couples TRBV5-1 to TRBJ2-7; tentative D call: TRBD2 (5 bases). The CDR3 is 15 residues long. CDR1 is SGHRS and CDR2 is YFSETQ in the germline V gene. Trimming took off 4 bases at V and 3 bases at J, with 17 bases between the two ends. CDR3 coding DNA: TGCGCCAGCAGCAACGGGATAGCTCAAAGCTACGAGCAGTACTTC. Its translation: CASSNGIAQSYEQYF.

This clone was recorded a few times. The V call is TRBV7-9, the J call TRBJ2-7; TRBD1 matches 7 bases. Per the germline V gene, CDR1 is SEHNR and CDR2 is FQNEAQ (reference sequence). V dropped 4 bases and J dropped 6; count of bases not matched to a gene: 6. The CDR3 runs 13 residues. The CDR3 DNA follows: TGTGCCAGCAGCTCCAGGGGGTCCGGCGAGCAGTACTTC. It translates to CASSSRGSGEQYF. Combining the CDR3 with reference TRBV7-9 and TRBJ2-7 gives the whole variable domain DTGVSQNPRHKITKRGQNVTFRCDPISEHNRLYWYRQTLGQGPEFLTYFQNEAQLEKSRLLSDRFSAERPKGSFSTLEIQRTEQGDSAMYLCASSSRGSGEQYFGPGTRLTVT.

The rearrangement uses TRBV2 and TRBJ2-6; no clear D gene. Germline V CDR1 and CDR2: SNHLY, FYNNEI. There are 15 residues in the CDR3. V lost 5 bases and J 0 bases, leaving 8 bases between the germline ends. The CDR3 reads CASSLGSSGANVLTF. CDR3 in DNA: TGTGCCAGCAGTTTAGGAAGCTCTGGGGCCAACGTCCTGACTTTC.

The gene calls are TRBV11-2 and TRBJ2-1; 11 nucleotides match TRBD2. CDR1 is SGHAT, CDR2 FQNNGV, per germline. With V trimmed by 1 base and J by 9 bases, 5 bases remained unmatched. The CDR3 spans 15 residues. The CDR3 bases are TGTGCCAGCAGCTTAGGTCCTAGCGGGAGGACTGAGCAGTTCTTC. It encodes CASSLGPSGRTEQFF.

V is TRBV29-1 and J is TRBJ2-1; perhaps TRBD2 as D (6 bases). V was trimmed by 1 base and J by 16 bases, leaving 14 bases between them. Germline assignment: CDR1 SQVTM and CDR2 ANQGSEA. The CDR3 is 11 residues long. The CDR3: CSVEVAGRDFF. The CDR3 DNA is TGCAGCGTTGAAGTTGCAGGGCGGGATTTCTTC.

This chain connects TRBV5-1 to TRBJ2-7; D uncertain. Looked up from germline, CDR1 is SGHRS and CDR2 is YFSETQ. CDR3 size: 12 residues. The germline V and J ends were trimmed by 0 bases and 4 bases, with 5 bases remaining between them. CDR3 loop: CASSLGGYEQYF. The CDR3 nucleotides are TGCGCCAGCAGCTTGGGGGGTTACGAGCAGTACTTC.

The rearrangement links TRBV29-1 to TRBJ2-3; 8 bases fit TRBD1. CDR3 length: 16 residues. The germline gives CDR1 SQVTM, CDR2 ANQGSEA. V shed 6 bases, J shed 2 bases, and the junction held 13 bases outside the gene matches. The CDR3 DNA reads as TGCAGCGTCGGGAAGCCGAGACAGGGGAACACAGATACGCAGTATTTT. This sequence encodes CSVGKPRQGNTDTQYF.

The chain's CDR3 is CASSIGPQPQHF. The DNA of the CDR3 is TGTGCCAGCAGCATAGGGCCTCAGCCCCAGCATTTT. V gene TRBV28 combines with J gene TRBJ1-5; D is unresolved. Trimming stripped 6 bases from V and 6 bases from J, with 9 bases between. The CDR3 extends over 12 amino acids. Germline CDR1 reads MDHEN; CDR2 reads SYDVKM.

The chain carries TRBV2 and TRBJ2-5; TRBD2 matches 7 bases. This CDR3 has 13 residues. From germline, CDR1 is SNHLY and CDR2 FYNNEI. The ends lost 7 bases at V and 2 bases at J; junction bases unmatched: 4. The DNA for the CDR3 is TGTGCCAGCACCGGACTAGGACAAGAGACCCAGTACTTC. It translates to CASTGLGQETQYF.

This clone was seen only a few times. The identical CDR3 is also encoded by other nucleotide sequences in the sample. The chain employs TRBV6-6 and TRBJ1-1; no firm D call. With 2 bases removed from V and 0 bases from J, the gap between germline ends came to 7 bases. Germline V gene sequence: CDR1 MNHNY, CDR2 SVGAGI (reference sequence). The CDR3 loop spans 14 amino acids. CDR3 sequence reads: CASSYDGLNTEAFF. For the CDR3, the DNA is TGTGCCAGCAGTTACGACGGCTTGAACACTGAAGCTTTCTTT.

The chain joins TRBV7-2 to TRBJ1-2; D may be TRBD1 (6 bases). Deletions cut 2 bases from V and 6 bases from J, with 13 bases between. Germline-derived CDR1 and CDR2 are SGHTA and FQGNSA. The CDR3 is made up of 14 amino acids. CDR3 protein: CASSLFLQGDGYTF. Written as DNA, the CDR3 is TGTGCCAGCAGCTTATTCCTACAGGGTGATGGCTACACCTTC.